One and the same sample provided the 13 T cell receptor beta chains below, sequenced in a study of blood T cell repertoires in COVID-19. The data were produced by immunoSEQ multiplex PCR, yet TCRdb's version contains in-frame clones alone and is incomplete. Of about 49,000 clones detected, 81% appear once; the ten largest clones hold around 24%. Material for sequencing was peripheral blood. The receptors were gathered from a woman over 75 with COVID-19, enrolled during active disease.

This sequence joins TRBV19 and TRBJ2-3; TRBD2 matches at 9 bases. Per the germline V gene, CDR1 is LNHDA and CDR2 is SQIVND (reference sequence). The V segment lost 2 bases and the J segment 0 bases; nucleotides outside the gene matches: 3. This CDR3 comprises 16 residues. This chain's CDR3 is CASSIPSGTSTDTQYF. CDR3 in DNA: TGTGCCAGTAGTATACCTAGCGGGACTAGCACAGATACGCAGTATTTT.

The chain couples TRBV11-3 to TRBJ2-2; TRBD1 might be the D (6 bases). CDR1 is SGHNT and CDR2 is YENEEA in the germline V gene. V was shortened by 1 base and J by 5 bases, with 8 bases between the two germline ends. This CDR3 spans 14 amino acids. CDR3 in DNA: TGTGCCAGCAGCTTAGCAGGGGATACCGGGGAGCTGTTTTTT. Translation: CASSLAGDTGELFF.

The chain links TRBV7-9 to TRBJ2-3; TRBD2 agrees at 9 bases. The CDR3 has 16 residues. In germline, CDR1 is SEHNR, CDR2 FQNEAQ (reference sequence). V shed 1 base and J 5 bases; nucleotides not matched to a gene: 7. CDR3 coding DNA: TGTGCCAGCAGCTTAGTAATAGCGGGAGCGGGAGATACGCAGTATTTT. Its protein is CASSLVIAGAGDTQYF.

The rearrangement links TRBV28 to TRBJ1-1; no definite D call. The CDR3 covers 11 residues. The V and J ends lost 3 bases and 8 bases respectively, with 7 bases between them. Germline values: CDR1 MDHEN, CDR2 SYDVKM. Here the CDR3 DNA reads TGTGCCAGCAGTTTTTGGCAGGAAGCTTTCTTT. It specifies CASSFWQEAFF. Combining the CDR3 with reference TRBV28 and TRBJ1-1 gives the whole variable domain DVKVTQSSRYLVKRTGEKVFLECVQDMDHENMFWYRQDPGLGLRLIYFSYDVKMKEKGDIPEGYSVSREKKERFSLILESASTNQTSMYLCASSFWQEAFFGQGTRLTVV.

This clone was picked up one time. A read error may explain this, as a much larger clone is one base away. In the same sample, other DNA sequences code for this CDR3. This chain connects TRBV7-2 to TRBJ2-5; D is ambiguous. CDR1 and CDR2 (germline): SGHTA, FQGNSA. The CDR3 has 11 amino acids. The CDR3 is CASSLQETQYF. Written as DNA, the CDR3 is TGTGCTAGCAGCCTTCAAGAGACCCAGTACTTC.

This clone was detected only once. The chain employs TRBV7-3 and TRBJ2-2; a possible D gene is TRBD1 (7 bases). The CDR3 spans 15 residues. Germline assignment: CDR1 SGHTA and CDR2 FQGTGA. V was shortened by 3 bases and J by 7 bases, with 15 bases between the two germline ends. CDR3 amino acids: CASSLTGTAGGELFF. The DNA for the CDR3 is TGTGCCAGCAGCTTGACTGGGACAGCGGGCGGGGAGCTGTTTTTT.

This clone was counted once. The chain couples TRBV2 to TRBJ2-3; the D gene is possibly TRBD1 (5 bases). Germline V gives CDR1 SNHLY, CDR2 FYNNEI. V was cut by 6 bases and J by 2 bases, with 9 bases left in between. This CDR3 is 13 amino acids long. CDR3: CASSRQLTDTQYF. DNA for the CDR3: TGTGCCAGCAGCAGACAGCTCACAGATACGCAGTATTTT.

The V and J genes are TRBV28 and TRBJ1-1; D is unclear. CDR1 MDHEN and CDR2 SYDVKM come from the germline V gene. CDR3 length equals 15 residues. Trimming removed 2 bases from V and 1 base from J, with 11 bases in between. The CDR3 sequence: CASSLPTAGNTEAFF. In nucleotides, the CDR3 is TGTGCCAGCAGTTTACCAACGGCGGGGAACACTGAAGCTTTCTTT. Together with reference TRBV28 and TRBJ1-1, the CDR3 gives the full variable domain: DVKVTQSSRYLVKRTGEKVFLECVQDMDHENMFWYRQDPGLGLRLIYFSYDVKMKEKGDIPEGYSVSREKKERFSLILESASTNQTSMYLCASSLPTAGNTEAFFGQGTRLTVV.

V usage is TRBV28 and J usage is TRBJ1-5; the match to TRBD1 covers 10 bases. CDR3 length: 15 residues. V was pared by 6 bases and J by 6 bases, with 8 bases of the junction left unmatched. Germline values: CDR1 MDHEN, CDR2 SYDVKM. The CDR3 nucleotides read TGTGCCAGCAGGACCGGGACAGGGGTTACTCAGCCCCAGCATTTT. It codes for CASRTGTGVTQPQHF.

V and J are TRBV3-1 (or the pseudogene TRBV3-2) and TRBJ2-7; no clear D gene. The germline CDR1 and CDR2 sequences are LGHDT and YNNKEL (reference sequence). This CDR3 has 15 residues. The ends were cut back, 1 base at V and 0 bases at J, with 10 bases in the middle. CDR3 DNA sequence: TGTGCCAGCAGCCAAGGCATAGCAGACTCCTACGAGCAGTACTTC. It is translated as CASSQGIADSYEQYF.

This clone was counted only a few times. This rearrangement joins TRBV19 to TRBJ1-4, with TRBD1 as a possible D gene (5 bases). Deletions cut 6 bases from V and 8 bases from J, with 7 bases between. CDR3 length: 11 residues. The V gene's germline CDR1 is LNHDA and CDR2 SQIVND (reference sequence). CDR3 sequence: CASSTGEKLFF. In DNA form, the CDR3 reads TGTGCCAGTAGCACAGGCGAAAAACTGTTTTTT.

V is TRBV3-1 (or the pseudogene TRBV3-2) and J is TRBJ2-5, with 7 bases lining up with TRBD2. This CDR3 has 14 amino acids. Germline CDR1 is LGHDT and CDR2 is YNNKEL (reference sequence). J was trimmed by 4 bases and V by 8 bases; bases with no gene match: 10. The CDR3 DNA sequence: TGTGCCAGCTCAGGTCCTACGGGGGGAGAGACCCAGTACTTC. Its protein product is CASSGPTGGETQYF.

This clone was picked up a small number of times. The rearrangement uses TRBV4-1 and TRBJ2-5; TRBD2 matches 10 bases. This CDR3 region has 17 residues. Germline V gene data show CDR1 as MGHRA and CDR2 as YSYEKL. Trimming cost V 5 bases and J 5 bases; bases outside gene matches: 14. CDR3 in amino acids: CASSKGGSGRPGETQYF. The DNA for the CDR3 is TGCGCCAGCAGCAAAGGGGGTAGCGGGAGGCCGGGGGAGACCCAGTACTTC.